This TCR beta chain was documented in a study of CD8+CD57+ T cells in acquired aplastic anemia. The overall study: Sorting CD4+ and CD8+ cells gave DNA averaging 3.2 ug.

This clonotype has only one observation. Its target is unknown. Overall study results and limits: Between the patient and control groups, CD8+ Simpson's diversity did not differ significantly.

CDR3 and TCR beta VDJ profiling relied on a genomic DNA template. Each CDR3 protein gets one entry after TCRdb re-called the reads with MiXCR. Altogether approximately 130,000 distinct CDR3 sequences are present, 50% to 60% being singletons, with the ten largest covering 25% to 30%. Only patients with CD8+CD57+ cell expansion on flow cytometry were chosen for sequencing. Germline CDR1 MNHEY, CDR2 SMNVEV (reference sequence). Trimming shortened V by 6 bases and J by 8 bases, and 15 bases separated the two germline ends. There are 13 residues in the CDR3. The chain is built from TRBV27 and TRBJ2-3; perhaps D is TRBD1 or TRBD2 (6 bases each). Sequencing was carried out using sorted CD4+, CD8+, or CD8+CD57+ T cells (not recorded which) from PBMCs. The TCR was taken from a human donor with aplastic anemia. CDR3 sequence (DNA): TGTGCCAGCAGCAACGGGGGCCGGGGTACGCAGTATTTT. This sequence encodes CASSNGGRGTQYF.